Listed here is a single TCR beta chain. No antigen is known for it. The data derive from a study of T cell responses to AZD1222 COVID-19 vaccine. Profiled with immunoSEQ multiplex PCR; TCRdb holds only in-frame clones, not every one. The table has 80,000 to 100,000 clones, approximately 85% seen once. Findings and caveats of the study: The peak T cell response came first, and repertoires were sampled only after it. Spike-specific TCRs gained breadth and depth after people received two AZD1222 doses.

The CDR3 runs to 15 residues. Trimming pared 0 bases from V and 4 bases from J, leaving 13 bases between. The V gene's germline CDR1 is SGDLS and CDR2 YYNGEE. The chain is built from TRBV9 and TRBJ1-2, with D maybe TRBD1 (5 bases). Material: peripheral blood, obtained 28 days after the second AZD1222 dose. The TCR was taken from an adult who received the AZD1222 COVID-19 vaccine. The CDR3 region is CASSVGRGAGYGYTF. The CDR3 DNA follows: TGTGCCAGCAGCGTAGGGAGGGGCGCGGGCTATGGCTACACCTTC.